Here is one T cell receptor beta chain with its context. This record comes from a study of blood T cell repertoires in COVID-19. Study-wide background: COVID-19 samples collected from the United States, Italy and Spain covered acute and convalescent phases. Sample material is recorded as cDNA or gDNA derived from T cells, B-cell-depleted T cells, or PBMCs.

As handled by the study authors: By means of reference gene primer amplification, nucleated cell counts were estimated. The method was immunoSEQ multiplex PCR; TCRdb's version includes in-frame clones alone and lacks a portion of them. From that table come the V and J calls and clone size; the DNA was used to work out D and trimming. The sample contains roughly 280,000 clones, about 89% of which appear only once. The CDR3 runs 17 residues. V lost 0 bases to trimming and J lost 6 bases, with 18 bases between them. Germline CDR1 LNHDA, CDR2 SQIVND (reference sequence). The TCR was taken from a man in his forties with active or convalescent COVID-19. The sample was peripheral blood. The rearrangement links TRBV19 to TRBJ1-5; perhaps TRBD1 as D (6 bases). The CDR3 region has the DNA TGTGCCAGTAGTATAGATCTTTTAGGGGGAGGGGTTCAGCCCCAGCATTTT. It is translated as CASSIDLLGGGVQPQHF.